This T cell receptor beta chain was documented in a study of blood T cell repertoires in COVID-19. Study background: T cells, B-cell-depleted T cells, or PBMCs supplied cDNA or gDNA.

Details on this clone: This sample also contains other DNA sequences that code for the same CDR3.

CDR1 and CDR2 from the germline V gene are SEHNR and FQNEAQ (reference sequence). The length of the CDR3 is 14 residues. The V end lost 5 bases, the J end lost 1 base, and 11 bases lay between the germline ends. Patients of the Seattle cohort, enrolled during active infection, were followed longitudinally. Study processing details: For nucleated cells, counts were estimated from reference gene primer amplification. The table came from immunoSEQ multiplex PCR; TCRdb's copy has only in-frame clones and leaves some out. That table supplies the V and J calls and clone size; D and trimming were determined from the DNA. The sample yields 300,000 to 400,000 clones, over 70% seen once.

The sequence was collected from a woman between 50 and 59 years old with COVID-19, enrolled during active disease. Sample: peripheral blood. The chain couples TRBV7-9 to TRBJ1-1; tentative D call: TRBD1 (6 bases). CDR3 coding DNA: TGTGCCAGCAGCCGCGGACAGTCGAACACTGAAGCTTTCTTT. Translating gives CASSRGQSNTEAFF. The variable domain in full, completed from reference TRBV7-9 and TRBJ1-1, reads DTGVSQNPRHKITKRGQNVTFRCDPISEHNRLYWYRQTLGQGPEFLTYFQNEAQLEKSRLLSDRFSAERPKGSFSTLEIQRTEQGDSAMYLCASSRGQSNTEAFFGQGTRLTVV.